The 28 T cell receptor beta chains given below trace back to one sample, sequenced in a study of CD8 T cells in Susac syndrome (dated by TCRdb to the late 2010s). Libraries were constructed by the immunoSEQ multiplex PCR assay. RNA was extracted using the RNeasy kit, and about 0.45 to 1 ug of the RNA was reverse transcribed with random hexamers. Starting from the raw public reads, TCRdb applied fastp trimming at Q25, assembled clones with MiXCR and retained in-frame beta chains. Rows with a matching CDR3 protein are joined into one entry that keeps the most common DNA and genes. The sample records approximately 190,000 distinct CDR3 sequences, around 95% of which are singletons. The ten largest clones take up around 0.096% of the sample. Sequencing was carried out using CD4+ T cells from PBMCs. Every receptor here comes from a human donor with Susac syndrome.

The chain links TRBV5-4 to TRBJ2-5, with TRBD1 identical over 9 bases. The CDR3 sequence is 14 residues long. V lost 5 bases and J lost 7; bases outside the gene matches: 9. The germline V gene encodes CDR1 SGHNT and CDR2 YYREEE (reference sequence). This CDR3 is CASSSDRGAPTQYF. CDR3 coding DNA: TGTGCCAGCAGTTCCGACAGGGGGGCGCCGACCCAGTACTTC.

This clonotype was seen only once. For the CDR3, the DNA is TGTGCCAGCAGCTTATTGGCCACCACCCAAGAGACCCAGTACTTC. As protein: CASSLLATTQETQYF. The rearrangement uses TRBV7-9 and TRBJ2-5; D uncertain. There are 15 residues in the CDR3. Germline CDR1 is SEHNR and CDR2 is FQNEAQ (reference sequence). V dropped 2 bases and J dropped 1 base, with 11 bases sitting between them. The full variable domain, rest sourced from reference TRBV7-9 and TRBJ2-5, is DTGVSQNPRHKITKRGQNVTFRCDPISEHNRLYWYRQTLGQGPEFLTYFQNEAQLEKSRLLSDRFSAERPKGSFSTLEIQRTEQGDSAMYLCASSLLATTQETQYFGPGTRLLVL.

The J gene is TRBJ1-2, the V gene TRBV27, with a tentative D call TRBD1 (6 bases). Germline assignment: CDR1 MNHEY and CDR2 SMNVEV (reference sequence). This CDR3 contains 14 residues. Trimming cost V 6 bases and J 2 bases, with 13 bases left between them. The CDR3 loop reads CASRPTGVNYGYTF. CDR3 in DNA: TGTGCCAGCAGGCCGACAGGAGTCAACTATGGCTACACCTTC.

CDR3 sequence: CASSPTGTTRFGGYTF. Written as DNA, the CDR3 is TGTGCCAGCTCACCGACCGGGACAACGAGGTTCGGAGGCTACACCTTC. V is TRBV18 and J is TRBJ1-2; perhaps TRBD1 as D (6 bases). There are 16 residues in the CDR3. The germline gives CDR1 KGHSH, CDR2 LQKENI. V gave up 3 bases and J gave up 8 bases, with 22 bases separating them.

The J gene is TRBJ1-1, the V gene TRBV20-1; TRBD1 aligns across 8 bases. With V trimmed by 3 bases and J by 2 bases, 11 bases remained unmatched. The germline V gene has CDR1 DFQATT and CDR2 SNEGSKA (reference sequence). The CDR3 loop spans 16 amino acids. The CDR3 DNA reads as TGCAGTGCTAGGGCGGACAGGGTCTGGCTAAACACTGAAGCTTTCTTT. It codes for CSARADRVWLNTEAFF.

The rearrangement joins TRBV4-3 to TRBJ2-2; 8 bases align to TRBD1. V dropped 0 bases and J dropped 0; count of bases not matched to a gene: 0. CDR1 is LGHNA and CDR2 is YSLEER in the germline V gene. This CDR3 spans 16 amino acids. This chain's CDR3 is CASSQETGANTGELFF. For the CDR3, the DNA is TGCGCCAGCAGCCAAGAGACAGGGGCGAACACCGGGGAGCTGTTTTTT.

The chain combines TRBV29-1 with TRBJ2-5; unclear D gene. Germline V gene sequence: CDR1 SQVTM, CDR2 ANQGSEA. The CDR3 runs 14 residues. V lost 3 bases to trimming and J lost 0 bases, with 11 bases between them. The DNA for the CDR3 is TGCAGCGTTGACTCAAGCGCCCACCAAGAGACCCAGTACTTC. It codes for CSVDSSAHQETQYF.

The chain links TRBV5-1 to TRBJ1-5, with 7 bases lining up with TRBD1. Germline V gene sequence: CDR1 SGHRS, CDR2 YFSETQ. Trimming at V came to 5 bases and at J to 3 bases, leaving 5 bases not matched to a gene. This CDR3 is built from 14 residues. The CDR3 DNA sequence: TGCGCCAGCAGGAAACAGGGGCCCAATCAGCCCCAGCATTTT. It translates to CASRKQGPNQPQHF.

CDR3 bases: TGTGCCAGCAGCTTAGATGGGGCCCACTATGGCTACACCTTC. Residues: CASSLDGAHYGYTF. The chain is built from TRBV11-2 and TRBJ1-2, with D maybe TRBD1 (5 bases). Trimming stripped 0 bases from V and 3 bases from J, with 8 bases between. The CDR3 loop spans 14 amino acids. The germline V gene has CDR1 SGHAT and CDR2 FQNNGV.

The chain combines TRBV6-5 with TRBJ2-7, with 10 positions matching TRBD1. CDR1 MNHEY and CDR2 SVGAGI come from the germline V gene. The CDR3 loop spans 15 amino acids. V was pared by 6 bases and J by 2 bases, with 7 bases of the junction left unmatched. The CDR3: CASRTGGQGTYEQYF. DNA for the CDR3: TGTGCCAGCAGAACTGGGGGACAGGGGACCTACGAGCAGTACTTC.

Here the CDR3 reads CAWSTGLAEKLFF. The CDR3 DNA reads TGTGCCTGGAGTACAGGGTTGGCTGAAAAACTGTTTTTT. V and J are TRBV30 and TRBJ1-4, with D maybe TRBD1 (6 bases). This CDR3 has 13 amino acids. CDR1 and CDR2 (germline): GTSNPN, SVGIG (reference sequence). With 2 bases removed from V and 7 bases from J, the gap between germline ends came to 11 bases.

This chain uses TRBV28 with TRBJ2-3, with 10 bases that match TRBD2. Germline V CDR1 and CDR2: MDHEN, SYDVKM. J gave up 2 bases and V 5 bases, and 7 bases lay outside the gene matches. The CDR3 length is 16 residues. CDR3 DNA sequence: TGTGCCAGCAGTCGCAGACTAGCGGGTCTCACAGATACGCAGTATTTT. Translated, it gives CASSRRLAGLTDTQYF. Full variable domain (missing parts from reference TRBV28 and TRBJ2-3): DVKVTQSSRYLVKRTGEKVFLECVQDMDHENMFWYRQDPGLGLRLIYFSYDVKMKEKGDIPEGYSVSREKKERFSLILESASTNQTSMYLCASSRRLAGLTDTQYFGPGTRLTVL.

The chain recombines TRBV30 with TRBJ1-3; D is undetermined. This CDR3 contains 14 residues. V was trimmed by 1 base and J by 0 bases, leaving 7 bases between them. Germline V gene data show CDR1 as GTSNPN and CDR2 as SVGIG (reference sequence). The CDR3 is CAWSESNSGNTIYF. The DNA of the CDR3 is TGTGCCTGGAGTGAAAGTAACTCTGGAAACACCATATATTTT.

V and J are TRBV6-2 or TRBV6-3 and TRBJ1-3, with D possibly matching TRBD1 (5 bases). Germline V lookup: CDR1 MNHEY, CDR2 SVGEGT. Trimming pared 5 bases from V and 1 base from J, leaving 12 bases between. The CDR3 sequence is 15 residues long. CDR3: CASSLDSLSGNTIYF. The CDR3 bases are TGTGCCAGCAGTCTCGACAGCCTTTCTGGAAACACCATATATTTT.

Points on this clonotype: Germline is not matched at one junction end, which may reflect a read error. The V and J genes are TRBV7-8 and TRBJ2-5; D gene unclear. The CDR3 sequence is 14 residues long. CDR1 is SGHVS, CDR2 FQNEAQ, per germline. CDR3 in DNA: TGTGCCAGCAGCGTAGCCGGGCCTGGGGAGACCCAGTACTTC. It translates to CASSVAGPGETQYF.

The chain links TRBV14 to TRBJ2-7; TRBD2 matches 8 bases. J lost 2 bases, V lost 5 bases, and 2 bases had no gene match. This CDR3 comprises 13 residues. CDR1 is SGHDN, CDR2 FVKESK, per germline. CDR3 bases: TGTGCCAGCAGCAAGGGACTAGCCTACGAGCAGTACTTC. This gives the protein CASSKGLAYEQYF.

The count of this clonotype is one. The rearrangement links TRBV28 to TRBJ1-4, with D possibly matching TRBD1 (6 bases). Germline V gene sequence: CDR1 MDHEN, CDR2 SYDVKM. This CDR3 has 14 residues. Deletions cut 6 bases from V and 4 bases from J, with 12 bases between. CDR3 sequence reads: CASSTGMVNEKLFF. The CDR3 DNA is TGTGCCAGCAGCACAGGGATGGTTAATGAAAAACTGTTTTTT.

CDR3 residues: CASSLDVYNEQFF. Written as DNA, the CDR3 is TGTGCCAGCAGCCTGGACGTTTACAATGAGCAGTTCTTC. The chain recombines TRBV7-7 with TRBJ2-1; D gene ambiguous. The CDR3 covers 13 residues. CDR1 and CDR2 (germline): SSHAT, FNYEAQ (reference sequence). V gave up 5 bases and J gave up 4 bases, with 9 bases separating them.

This chain connects TRBV15 to TRBJ2-3; TRBD1 aligns across 7 bases. This CDR3 is built from 16 residues. Germline-derived CDR1 and CDR2 are LNHNV and YYDKDF (reference sequence). After removal of 0 bases from V and 4 bases from J, the junction contained 7 bases not matched to a gene. The CDR3 is CATSRDRDSVADTQYF. CDR3 coding DNA: TGTGCCACCAGCAGAGATCGGGACAGTGTCGCAGATACGCAGTATTTT.

The chain combines TRBV30 with TRBJ2-5; 10 positions match TRBD2. With V trimmed by 5 bases and J by 0 bases, 6 bases remained unmatched. The germline V gene encodes CDR1 GTSNPN and CDR2 SVGIG (reference sequence). The CDR3 has 15 amino acids. The CDR3 region is CAWGPLAGYQETQYF. The CDR3 region has the DNA TGTGCCTGGGGCCCACTAGCGGGGTACCAAGAGACCCAGTACTTC.

The rearrangement uses TRBV9 and TRBJ2-5, with 10 bases fitting TRBD1. This CDR3 region has 15 residues. Trimming at V came to 3 bases and at J to 4 bases, leaving 6 bases not matched to a gene. The germline V gene encodes CDR1 SGDLS and CDR2 YYNGEE. The CDR3 region is CASSARDRGSETQYF. In DNA form, the CDR3 reads TGTGCCAGCAGCGCCCGGGACAGGGGATCAGAGACCCAGTACTTC. The full variable domain, with the rest looked up from reference TRBV9 and TRBJ2-5, is DSGVTQTPKHLITATGQRVTLRCSPRSGDLSVYWYQQSLDQGLQFLIQYYNGEERAKGNILERFSAQQFPDLHSELNLSSLELGDSALYFCASSARDRGSETQYFGPGTRLLVL.

The chain combines TRBV11-2 with TRBJ1-6; D possibly corresponds to TRBD1 (5 bases). CDR1 is SGHAT, CDR2 FQNNGV, per germline. V shed 2 bases and J shed 14 bases, with 22 bases lying between them. CDR3 length equals 16 residues. The CDR3 region is CASSLSAGTGLTTLHF. The CDR3 DNA reads TGTGCCAGCAGCTTATCCGCTGGGACCGGCCTCACGACCCTCCACTTT.

This chain uses TRBV9 with TRBJ1-2; a possible D gene is TRBD1 (6 bases). Trimming shortened V by 3 bases and J by 4 bases, and 13 bases separated the two germline ends. The CDR3 runs 14 residues. Germline values: CDR1 SGDLS, CDR2 YYNGEE. In nucleotides, the CDR3 is TGTGCCAGCAGCGGGATTGGACAGAGCTATGGCTACACCTTC. Translation: CASSGIGQSYGYTF.

V and J are TRBV20-1 and TRBJ1-2; TRBD1 matches at 10 bases. The V gene's germline CDR1 is DFQATT and CDR2 SNEGSKA (reference sequence). The CDR3 consists of 14 residues. After removal of 5 bases from V and 4 bases from J, the junction contained 7 bases not matched to a gene. CDR3 protein: CSALPGQGIYGYTF. Here the CDR3 DNA reads TGCAGTGCTCTCCCGGGACAGGGGATCTATGGCTACACCTTC.

Here the CDR3 reads CASSPRERSGTDTQYF. The CDR3 bases are TGTGCCAGCAGCCCACGAGAGAGGTCGGGAACAGATACGCAGTATTTT. The chain couples TRBV4-2 to TRBJ2-3; D perhaps matches TRBD2 (5 bases). The CDR3 consists of 16 residues. The germline V and J ends were trimmed by 4 bases and 3 bases, with 17 bases remaining between them. The germline gives CDR1 LGHNA, CDR2 YNFKEQ.

CDR3 sequence (DNA): TGTGCCAGCAGCCTACTCATCGGCAGCCTTAACTATGGCTACACCTTC. Translation: CASSLLIGSLNYGYTF. This chain links TRBV6-6 with TRBJ1-2; D call uncertain. CDR1 and CDR2 (germline): MNHNY, SVGAGI (reference sequence). The V end lost 6 bases, the J end lost 1 base, and 18 bases lay between the germline ends. The CDR3 has 16 amino acids.

This chain connects TRBV7-2 to TRBJ1-2; possible D gene TRBD1, 5 bases. Germline-derived CDR1 and CDR2 are SGHTA and FQGNSA. The length of the CDR3 is 14 residues. The ends were cut back, 4 bases at V and 4 bases at J, with 13 bases in the middle. The CDR3 region is CASSSTDGGYGYTF. The DNA for the CDR3 is TGTGCCAGCAGCTCGACGGACGGGGGCTATGGCTACACCTTC.

The rearrangement joins TRBV12-3 or TRBV12-4 to TRBJ2-7, with D perhaps given as TRBD1 or TRBD2 (6 bases each). With 4 bases removed from V and 4 bases from J, the gap between germline ends came to 17 bases. The CDR3 has 15 residues. CDR3 DNA sequence: TGTGCCAGCAGTTCCCCTCCCCAGGGGAGGTACGAGCAGTACTTC. Its protein product is CASSSPPQGRYEQYF.